These 25 T cell receptor beta chains came from one sample sequenced in a study of immune heterogeneity within non-small cell lung tumors (dated by TCRdb to the late 2010s). The sequencing machine was a HiSeq X Ten. The TCR beta CDR3 region was amplified with a multiplex PCR system whose first round of approximately 10 cycles used 32 V-gene forward primers and 13 J-gene reverse primers. Clones were called with MiXCR by TCRdb after fastp trimmed the public reads at Q25, and only in-frame beta chains were retained. For every CDR3 protein sequence, its rows merge into one entry that carries the most common genes and DNA. Recorded for this sample are over a thousand distinct CDR3 sequences; roughly a third of them occurred a single time. The top ten clones comprise 35% to 50% of the sample. For the TCR template, genomic DNA was extracted from bulk tumor tissue, and roughly 600 ng of gDNA was amplified for each sample. During surgery, multiple biopsies were taken from each primary tumor and placed as far apart as possible within the tumor mass. The study cohort was described as untreated, and patients were newly diagnosed NSCLC cases undergoing curative surgery.

The sample was lung tumor tissue. These receptors were collected from a man in his sixties with non-small cell lung cancer.

This clonotype was seen only once. The rearrangement joins TRBV9 to TRBJ2-3; 9 bases fit TRBD1. The CDR3 contains 18 residues. Germline V gene sequence: CDR1 SGDLS, CDR2 YYNGEE. V gave up 0 bases and J gave up 4 bases; unmatched junction bases: 12. The CDR3: CASSVAGTGGAWADTQYF. CDR3 DNA sequence: TGTGCCAGCAGCGTAGCCGGAACAGGGGGCGCGTGGGCAGATACGCAGTATTTT.

With regard to this clonotype: At one boundary the junction diverges from the germline segment, which might be a read error. The J gene is TRBJ1-1, the V gene TRBV6-1; 9 bases map to TRBD1. Looked up from germline, CDR1 is MNHNS and CDR2 is SASEGT. The CDR3 is made up of 15 amino acids. The CDR3 here is CASSLTGTGNTEALF. The DNA of the CDR3 is TGTGCCAGCAGTCTCACCGGGACAGGGAACACTGAAGCTCTCTTT.

By sample share, this clonotype is medium-sized. V gene TRBV2 combines with J gene TRBJ2-7, with 10 bases aligning to TRBD2. The V and J ends lost 6 bases and 2 bases, in that order; junction bases with no gene match: 4. The CDR3 totals 14 residues. Germline lookup yields CDR1 SNHLY and CDR2 FYNNEI. CDR3 sequence: CASRTGTSAYEQYF. The DNA of the CDR3 is TGTGCCAGCAGAACCGGGACTAGCGCCTACGAGCAGTACTTC. Based on the CDR3 plus reference TRBV2 and TRBJ2-7, the full variable domain is EPEVTQTPSHQVTQMGQEVILRCVPISNHLYFYWYRQILGQKVEFLVSFYNNEISEKSEIFDDQFSVERPDGSNFTLKIRSTKLEDSAMYFCASRTGTSAYEQYFGPGTRLTVT.

The chain uses TRBV30 and TRBJ1-5, with D possibly matching TRBD1 (6 bases). The germline CDR1 and CDR2 sequences are GTSNPN and SVGIG (reference sequence). V dropped 4 bases and J dropped 6 bases, with 16 bases sitting between them. This CDR3 has 14 amino acids. Here the CDR3 DNA reads TGTGCCTGGACCTACAGGGTAAGGGGTCAGCCCCAGCATTTT. As protein: CAWTYRVRGQPQHF.

By frequency in the sample, this clonotype is large. The rearrangement uses TRBV20-1 and TRBJ1-2; D is perhaps TRBD1 (5 bases). Trimming cost V 5 bases and J 5 bases, with 15 bases left between them. This CDR3 spans 13 amino acids. Germline V gene lookup returns CDR1 DFQATT and CDR2 SNEGSKA (reference sequence). CDR3 in amino acids: CSAGHLSGYGYTF. The CDR3 DNA sequence: TGCAGTGCTGGACACCTGAGTGGGTATGGCTACACCTTC.

V is TRBV7-9 and J is TRBJ2-4; no definite D call. V lost 1 base to trimming and J lost 0 bases, with 16 bases between them. The germline V gene has CDR1 SEHNR and CDR2 FQNEAQ (reference sequence). The CDR3 covers 18 residues. CDR3: CASSLGAWQDLAKNIQYF. CDR3 nucleotide sequence: TGTGCCAGCAGCTTAGGGGCGTGGCAGGATCTAGCCAAAAACATTCAGTACTTC.

This clonotype is categorized as medium-sized. V gene TRBV7-8 combines with J gene TRBJ1-1, with D tentatively TRBD1 (5 bases). CDR1 is SGHVS, CDR2 FQNEAQ, per germline. The ends were cut back, 5 bases at V and 2 bases at J, with 12 bases in the middle. The CDR3 contains 14 residues. For the CDR3, the DNA is TGTGCCAGCAGCCGGGAGAGGGGAAACACTGAAGCTTTCTTT. It is translated as CASSRERGNTEAFF.

This clonotype is categorized as large. The V call is TRBV27, the J call TRBJ2-2; D is unresolved. The germline CDR1 and CDR2 sequences are MNHEY and SMNVEV (reference sequence). The V end lost 1 base, the J end lost 6 bases, and 6 bases lay between the germline ends. The CDR3 has 13 amino acids. Written as DNA, the CDR3 is TGTGCCAGCAGTTTATTCTTATCCGGGGAGCTGTTTTTT. It specifies CASSLFLSGELFF.

This clonotype was picked up a small number of times. Germline is not matched at one junction end, which may reflect a read error. The genes are TRBV20-1 and TRBJ2-7, with D tentatively TRBD1 or TRBD2 (5 bases each). This CDR3 comprises 13 residues. CDR1 DFQATT and CDR2 SNEGSKA come from the germline V gene (reference sequence). CDR3 loop: CSDRDGARDEQYF. The CDR3 nucleotides read TGCAGTGATAGAGATGGGGCGCGGGACGAGCAGTACTTC.

The genes are TRBV24-1 and TRBJ1-1, with D unresolved. Trimming cost V 1 base and J 1 base, with 18 bases left between them. The CDR3 totals 18 residues. Germline V CDR1 and CDR2: KGHDR, SFDVKD. This chain's CDR3 is CATSDLRELLSRNTEAFF. The CDR3 nucleotides are TGTGCCACCAGTGATTTAAGGGAGTTACTTTCTCGGAACACTGAAGCTTTCTTT.

This chain links TRBV2 with TRBJ1-5; 7 nucleotides line up with TRBD1. Trimming cost V 6 bases and J 3 bases; bases outside gene matches: 5. In germline, CDR1 is SNHLY, CDR2 FYNNEI. The CDR3 contains 14 residues. The CDR3 DNA reads as TGTGCCAGCAGGGGACAGAGCCACAATCAGCCCCAGCATTTT. Translated, it gives CASRGQSHNQPQHF.

By share of the sample, this clonotype is medium-sized (0.01 to 0.1%). V and J are TRBV28 and TRBJ2-1; D might be TRBD1 (6 bases). This CDR3 spans 14 amino acids. V gave up 6 bases and J gave up 10 bases, with 19 bases separating them. Germline V lookup: CDR1 MDHEN, CDR2 SYDVKM. In nucleotides, the CDR3 is TGTGCCAGCAGGACTGGAAGGCCAGGGGCGGAGCAGTTCTTC. As protein: CASRTGRPGAEQFF.

The chain combines TRBV27 with TRBJ2-1; no reliable D call. The CDR3 loop spans 15 amino acids. The V end was cut by 5 bases, the J end by 0 bases, with 11 bases between. The germline gives CDR1 MNHEY, CDR2 SMNVEV (reference sequence). DNA of the CDR3: TGTGCCAGCAGTGGTAGTGAGAGCTCCTACAATGAGCAGTTCTTC. The encoded protein is CASSGSESSYNEQFF.

This clonotype turned up a few times. This chain links TRBV18 with TRBJ2-7; TRBD2 matches at 11 bases. J was trimmed by 1 base and V by 5 bases; bases with no gene match: 7. The V gene's germline CDR1 is KGHSH and CDR2 LQKENI. CDR3 length: 16 residues. The CDR3 DNA sequence: TGTGCCAGCTCAACGACCGGGACTAGCGGATCCTACGAGCAGTACTTC. Its protein is CASSTTGTSGSYEQYF.

This chain connects TRBV19 to TRBJ1-1, with TRBD1 as a possible D gene (5 bases). Germline assignment: CDR1 LNHDA and CDR2 SQIVND (reference sequence). V lost 4 bases and J lost 3, with 18 bases in between. This CDR3 region has 16 residues. The CDR3 sequence is CASSNTGTLLDTEAFF. The DNA for the CDR3 is TGTGCCAGTAGTAACACCGGGACCTTACTCGACACTGAAGCTTTCTTT.

Judged by abundance, this clonotype is large. The gene calls are TRBV14 and TRBJ2-7; D is unresolved. Deletions cut 1 base from V and 3 bases from J, with 4 bases between. Germline CDR1 reads SGHDN; CDR2 reads FVKESK. The CDR3 has 12 amino acids. CDR3 region: CASSQGGYEQYF. The DNA for the CDR3 is TGTGCCAGCAGCCAAGGGGGCTACGAGCAGTACTTC.

Within the sample, this clonotype is medium-sized. DNA of the CDR3: TGCGCCAGCAGTGAGCGGAACCGCAACTATGGCTACACCTTC. Translation: CASSERNRNYGYTF. The chain employs TRBV10-2 and TRBJ1-2; D is unclear. This CDR3 is built from 14 residues. The V end lost 2 bases, the J end lost 2 bases, and 9 bases lay between the germline ends. From germline, CDR1 is WSHSY and CDR2 SAAADI.

This clonotype is classed as large (0.1 to 1%). The genes are TRBV30 and TRBJ2-7; D not resolved. CDR3 length equals 13 residues. Germline values: CDR1 GTSNPN, CDR2 SVGIG (reference sequence). CDR3 DNA: TGTGCATCGGAATCACCCGCGGCCTACGAGCAGTACTTC. As protein: CASESPAAYEQYF.

The rearrangement joins TRBV6-4 to TRBJ2-6; TRBD1 aligns across 9 bases. This CDR3 spans 15 amino acids. Per germline, CDR1 MRHNA and CDR2 SNTAGT. J gave up 2 bases and V 4 bases, and 0 bases lay outside the gene matches. CDR3 coding DNA: TGTGCCAGCAGTGGACAGGGGGCTGGGGCCAACGTCCTGACTTTC. This gives the protein CASSGQGAGANVLTF.

This clonotype was seen a few times. Since a much larger clone is just one base distant, this may be a read error. J is TRBJ2-3 and V is TRBV6-2 or TRBV6-3; TRBD2 might be the D (5 bases). V lost 6 bases, J lost 3 bases, and 10 bases lay in between. From germline, CDR1 is MNHEY and CDR2 SVGEGT. The CDR3 runs 13 residues. CDR3 region: CASRRRGTDTQYF. For the CDR3, the DNA is TGTGCCAGCAGAAGACGGGGTACAGATACGCAGTATTTT.

By share of the sample, this clonotype is medium-sized. V gene TRBV4-1 combines with J gene TRBJ2-7; D might be TRBD2 (5 bases). V was cut by 1 base and J by 3 bases, with 19 bases left in between. CDR3 length: 17 residues. Germline CDR1 is MGHRA and CDR2 is YSYEKL. The CDR3 region is CASSQVTSSRADYEQYF. DNA of the CDR3: TGCGCCAGCAGCCAAGTAACCTCCTCGCGGGCGGACTACGAGCAGTACTTC.

Remarks on this clonotype: A much larger clone differs from this one at a single base, so this may be a read error. The CDR3 bases are TGTGCCATCAAGGGTCTGGCGGAGGAGCATTACTTC. Residues: CAIKGLAEEHYF. The rearrangement uses TRBV10-3 and TRBJ2-7; D is possibly TRBD2 (5 bases). This CDR3 has 12 residues. Germline-derived CDR1 and CDR2 are ENHRY and SYGVKD.

This clonotype is categorized as medium-sized. J is TRBJ1-5 and V is TRBV28; TRBD1 is a possible D gene (6 bases). V was pared by 5 bases and J by 2 bases, with 13 bases between. CDR3 length: 15 residues. Germline CDR1 is MDHEN and CDR2 is SYDVKM. The CDR3 DNA sequence: TGTGCCAGCAGTCTCCGACAGGTGGGCAATCAGCCCCAGCATTTT. It specifies CASSLRQVGNQPQHF.

The table lists this clonotype with a few counts. The chain uses TRBV5-1 and TRBJ2-1; 11 nucleotides match TRBD2. Germline assignment: CDR1 SGHRS and CDR2 YFSETQ. The junction had 7 bases not matched to a gene; V was cut back by 4 bases and J by 4 bases. The CDR3 runs to 16 residues. CDR3 sequence: CASSPGTSGLYNEQFF. The CDR3 region has the DNA TGCGCCAGCAGCCCCGGGACTAGCGGACTTTACAATGAGCAGTTCTTC.

Regarding this clonotype: This could be a read error, since a much larger clone is one nucleotide away. This chain links TRBV9 with TRBJ2-3; 9 nucleotides agree with TRBD1. CDR3 length: 15 amino acids. Per germline, CDR1 SGDLS and CDR2 YYNGEE. Trimming cost V 6 bases and J 3 bases; bases outside gene matches: 8. Here the CDR3 DNA reads TGTGCCAGCAAAAAAACAGGGGGCTGGACAGATACGCAGTATTTT. Translating it yields CASKKTGGWTDTQYF.